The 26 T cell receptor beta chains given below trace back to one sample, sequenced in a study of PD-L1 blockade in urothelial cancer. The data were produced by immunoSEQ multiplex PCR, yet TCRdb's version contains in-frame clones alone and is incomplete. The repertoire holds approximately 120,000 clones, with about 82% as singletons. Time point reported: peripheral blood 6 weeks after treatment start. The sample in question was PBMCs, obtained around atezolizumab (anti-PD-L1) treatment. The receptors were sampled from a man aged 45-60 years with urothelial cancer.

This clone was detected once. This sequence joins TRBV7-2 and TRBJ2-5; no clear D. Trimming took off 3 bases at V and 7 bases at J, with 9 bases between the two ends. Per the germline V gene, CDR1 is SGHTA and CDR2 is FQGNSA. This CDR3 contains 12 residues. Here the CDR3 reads CASSLEYGTQYF. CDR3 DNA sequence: TGTGCCAGCAGCTTGGAGTATGGGACCCAGTACTTC.

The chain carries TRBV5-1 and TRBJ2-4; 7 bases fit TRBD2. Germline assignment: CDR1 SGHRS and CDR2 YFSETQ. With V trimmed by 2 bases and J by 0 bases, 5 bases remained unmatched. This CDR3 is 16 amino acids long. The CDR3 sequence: CASSFRGRGAKNIQYF. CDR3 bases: TGCGCCAGCAGCTTCCGGGGGAGGGGAGCCAAAAACATTCAGTACTTC.

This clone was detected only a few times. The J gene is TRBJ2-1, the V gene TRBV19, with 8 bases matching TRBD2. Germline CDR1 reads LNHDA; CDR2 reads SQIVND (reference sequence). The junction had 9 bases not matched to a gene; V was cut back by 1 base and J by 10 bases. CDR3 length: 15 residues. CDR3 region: CASSIGLAGDREQFF. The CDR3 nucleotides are TGTGCCAGTAGTATAGGTCTAGCGGGCGACAGGGAGCAGTTCTTC.

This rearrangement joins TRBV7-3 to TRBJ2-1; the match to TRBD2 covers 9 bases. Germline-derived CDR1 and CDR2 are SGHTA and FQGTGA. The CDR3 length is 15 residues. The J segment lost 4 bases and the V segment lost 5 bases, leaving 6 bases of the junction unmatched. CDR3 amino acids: CASSATSGPYNEQFF. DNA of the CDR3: TGTGCCAGCAGCGCGACTAGCGGACCTTACAATGAGCAGTTCTTC.

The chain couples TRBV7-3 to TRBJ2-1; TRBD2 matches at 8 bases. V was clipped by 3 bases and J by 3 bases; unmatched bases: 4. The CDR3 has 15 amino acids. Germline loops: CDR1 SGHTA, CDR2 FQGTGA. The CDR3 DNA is TGTGCCAGCAGCTTTACTAGCGGTGGCTACAATGAGCAGTTCTTC. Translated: CASSFTSGGYNEQFF.

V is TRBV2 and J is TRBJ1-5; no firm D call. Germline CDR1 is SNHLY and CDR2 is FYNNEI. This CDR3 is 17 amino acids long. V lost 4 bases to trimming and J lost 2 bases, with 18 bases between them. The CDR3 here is CASSGLPWAVGNQPQHF. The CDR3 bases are TGTGCCAGCAGTGGGCTTCCATGGGCTGTGGGCAATCAGCCCCAGCATTTT.

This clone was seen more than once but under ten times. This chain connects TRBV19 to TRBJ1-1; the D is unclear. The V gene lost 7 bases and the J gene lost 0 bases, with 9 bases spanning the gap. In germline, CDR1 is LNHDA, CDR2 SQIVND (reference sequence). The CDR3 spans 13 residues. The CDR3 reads CASKQFMNTEAFF. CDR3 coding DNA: TGTGCCAGTAAACAGTTCATGAACACTGAAGCTTTCTTT.

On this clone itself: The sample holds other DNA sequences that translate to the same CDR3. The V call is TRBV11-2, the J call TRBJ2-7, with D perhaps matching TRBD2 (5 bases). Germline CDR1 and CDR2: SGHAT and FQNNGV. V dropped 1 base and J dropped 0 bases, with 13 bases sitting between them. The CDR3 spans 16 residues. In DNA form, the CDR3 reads TGTGCCAGCAGCTTAGTAACCAGCGGACCCTCCTACGAGCAGTACTTC. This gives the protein CASSLVTSGPSYEQYF.

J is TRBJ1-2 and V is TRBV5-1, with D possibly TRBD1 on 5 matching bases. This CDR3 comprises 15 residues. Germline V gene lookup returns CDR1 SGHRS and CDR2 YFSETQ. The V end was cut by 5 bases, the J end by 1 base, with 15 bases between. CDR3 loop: CASRLSWGNNYGYTF. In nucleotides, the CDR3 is TGCGCCAGCAGGCTATCCTGGGGCAATAACTATGGCTACACCTTC.

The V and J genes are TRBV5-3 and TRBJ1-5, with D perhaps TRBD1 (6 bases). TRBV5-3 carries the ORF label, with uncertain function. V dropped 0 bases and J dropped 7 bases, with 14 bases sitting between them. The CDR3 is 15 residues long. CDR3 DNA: TGTGCCAGAAGCTTGGATAGCAGGGGCGAACAGCCCCAGCATTTT. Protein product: CARSLDSRGEQPQHF.

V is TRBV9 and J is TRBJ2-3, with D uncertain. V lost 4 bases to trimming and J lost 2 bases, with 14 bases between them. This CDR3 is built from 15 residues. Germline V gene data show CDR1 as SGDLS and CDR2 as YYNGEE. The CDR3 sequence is CASSPRSRNTDTQYF. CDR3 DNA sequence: TGTGCCAGCAGCCCCCGGTCAAGAAACACAGATACGCAGTATTTT.

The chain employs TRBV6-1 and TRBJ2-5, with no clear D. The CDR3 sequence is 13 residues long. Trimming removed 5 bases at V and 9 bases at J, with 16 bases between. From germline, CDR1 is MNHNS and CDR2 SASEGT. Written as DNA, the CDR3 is TGTGCCAGCAGTTCCGACCTAGGCGAGGCCCAGTACTTC. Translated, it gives CASSSDLGEAQYF.

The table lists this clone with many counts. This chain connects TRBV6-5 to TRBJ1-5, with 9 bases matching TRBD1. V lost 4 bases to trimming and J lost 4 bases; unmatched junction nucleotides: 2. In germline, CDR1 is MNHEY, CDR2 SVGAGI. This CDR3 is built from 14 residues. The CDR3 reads CASSFGTGNQPQHF. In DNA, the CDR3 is TGTGCCAGCAGTTTCGGGACAGGGAATCAGCCCCAGCATTTT.

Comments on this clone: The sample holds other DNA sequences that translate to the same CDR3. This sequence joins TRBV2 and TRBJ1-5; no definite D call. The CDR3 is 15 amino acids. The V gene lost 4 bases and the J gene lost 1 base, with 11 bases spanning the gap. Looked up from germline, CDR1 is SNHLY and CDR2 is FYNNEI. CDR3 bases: TGTGCCAGCAGTGTACTGACGCGGAGCAATCAGCCCCAGCATTTT. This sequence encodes CASSVLTRSNQPQHF.

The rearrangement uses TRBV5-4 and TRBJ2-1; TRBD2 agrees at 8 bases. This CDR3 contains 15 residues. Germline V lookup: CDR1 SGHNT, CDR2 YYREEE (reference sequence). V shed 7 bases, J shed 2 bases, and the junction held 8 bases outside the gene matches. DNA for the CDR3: TGTGCCAGCCACGGGGGGGAGGGGGCCTACAATGAGCAGTTCTTC. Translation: CASHGGEGAYNEQFF.

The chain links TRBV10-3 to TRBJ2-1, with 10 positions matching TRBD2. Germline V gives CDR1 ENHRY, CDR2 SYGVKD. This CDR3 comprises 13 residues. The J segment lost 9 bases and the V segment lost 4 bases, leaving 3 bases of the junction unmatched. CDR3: CAISGTSGPEQFF. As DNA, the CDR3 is TGTGCCATCAGTGGGACTAGCGGCCCTGAGCAGTTCTTC.

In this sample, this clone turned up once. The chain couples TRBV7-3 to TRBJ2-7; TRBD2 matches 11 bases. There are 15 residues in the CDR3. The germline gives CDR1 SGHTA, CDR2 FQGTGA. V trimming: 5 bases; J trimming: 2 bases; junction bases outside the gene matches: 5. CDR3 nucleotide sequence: TGTGCCAGCAGCCCGACTAGCGGGGCCACCTACGAGCAGTACTTC. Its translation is CASSPTSGATYEQYF.

The CDR3 is CASSSGLAGDKQYF. The CDR3 nucleotides are TGTGCCAGCAGTTCGGGACTAGCGGGAGATAAGCAGTACTTC. The rearrangement uses TRBV5-4 and TRBJ2-7; 14 positions agree with TRBD2. Germline V gene sequence: CDR1 SGHNT, CDR2 YYREEE (reference sequence). The V gene end was trimmed by 5 bases and the J gene end by 8 bases; junction bases not matched to a gene: 6. The CDR3 has 14 amino acids. The full variable domain, its missing parts supplied by reference TRBV5-4 and TRBJ2-7, is ETGVTQSPTHLIKTRGQQVTLRCSSQSGHNTVSWYQQALGQGPQFIFQYYREEENGRGNFPPRFSGLQFPNYSSELNVNALELDDSALYLCASSSGLAGDKQYFGPGTRLTVT.

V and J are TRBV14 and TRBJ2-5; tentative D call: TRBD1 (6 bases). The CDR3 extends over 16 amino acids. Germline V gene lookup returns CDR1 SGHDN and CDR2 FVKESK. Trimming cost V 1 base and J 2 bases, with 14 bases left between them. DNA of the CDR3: TGTGCCAGCAGCCAAGTCGGCAGGGGAAGTCAAGAGACCCAGTACTTC. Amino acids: CASSQVGRGSQETQYF.

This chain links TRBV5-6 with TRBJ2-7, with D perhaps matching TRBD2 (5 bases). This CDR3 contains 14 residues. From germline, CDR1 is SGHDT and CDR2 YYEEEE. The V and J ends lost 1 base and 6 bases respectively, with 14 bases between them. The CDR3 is CASSLFQRLFEQYF. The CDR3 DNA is TGTGCCAGCAGCTTGTTCCAGCGGCTATTCGAGCAGTACTTC.

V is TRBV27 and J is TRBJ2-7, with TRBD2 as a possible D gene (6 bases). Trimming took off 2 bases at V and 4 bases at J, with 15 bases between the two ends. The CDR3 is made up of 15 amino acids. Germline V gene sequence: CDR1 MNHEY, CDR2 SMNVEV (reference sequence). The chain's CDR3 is CASSLRSSVVYEQYF. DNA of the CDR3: TGTGCCAGCAGTTTACGGTCTAGCGTAGTTTACGAGCAGTACTTC.

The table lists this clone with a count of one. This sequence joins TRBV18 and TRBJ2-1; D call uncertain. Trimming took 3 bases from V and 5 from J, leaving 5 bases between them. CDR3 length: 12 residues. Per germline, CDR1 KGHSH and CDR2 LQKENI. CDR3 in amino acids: CASSPSDNEQFF. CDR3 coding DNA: TGTGCCAGCTCACCGTCGGACAATGAGCAGTTCTTC. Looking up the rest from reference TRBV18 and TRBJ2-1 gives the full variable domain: NAGVMQNPRHLVRRRGQEARLRCSPMKGHSHVYWYRQLPEEGLKFMVYLQKENIIDESGMPKERFSAEFPKEGPSILRIQQVVRGDSAAYFCASSPSDNEQFFGPGTRLTVL.

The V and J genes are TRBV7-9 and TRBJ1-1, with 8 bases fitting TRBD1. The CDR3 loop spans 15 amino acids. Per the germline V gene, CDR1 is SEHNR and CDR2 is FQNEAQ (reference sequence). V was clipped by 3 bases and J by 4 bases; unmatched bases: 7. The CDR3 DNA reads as TGTGCCAGCAGCTTGGCAGGGGGCATGAGCACTGAAGCTTTCTTT. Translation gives CASSLAGGMSTEAFF.

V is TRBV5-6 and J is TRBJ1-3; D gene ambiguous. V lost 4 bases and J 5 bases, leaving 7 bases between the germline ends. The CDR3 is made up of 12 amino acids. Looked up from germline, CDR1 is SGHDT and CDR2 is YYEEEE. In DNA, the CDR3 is TGTGCCAGCAGCCTCAACAGAAACACCATATATTTT. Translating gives CASSLNRNTIYF.

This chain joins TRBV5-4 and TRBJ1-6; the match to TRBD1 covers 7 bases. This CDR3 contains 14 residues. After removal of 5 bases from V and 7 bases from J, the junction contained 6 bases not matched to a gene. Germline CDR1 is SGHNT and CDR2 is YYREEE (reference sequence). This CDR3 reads CASRTGTVNSPLHF. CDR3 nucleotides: TGTGCCAGCAGGACTGGGACAGTGAATTCACCCCTCCACTTT.

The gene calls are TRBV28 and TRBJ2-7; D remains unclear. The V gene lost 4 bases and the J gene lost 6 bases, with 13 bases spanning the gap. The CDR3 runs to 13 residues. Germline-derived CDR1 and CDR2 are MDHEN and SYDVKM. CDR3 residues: CASSSRPVGEQYF. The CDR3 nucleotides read TGTGCCAGCAGTTCCCGTCCGGTCGGCGAGCAGTACTTC.